The 31 T cell receptor beta chains below all came from one sample that was sequenced in a study of blood T cell repertoires in COVID-19. Profiled with immunoSEQ multiplex PCR; TCRdb holds only in-frame clones, not every one. The table records 180,000 or so clones, about 85% of them present only once. Sequenced sample: peripheral blood. Source of these receptors: a man aged 55 to 69 who had recovered from COVID-19.

The chain carries TRBV5-4 and TRBJ2-1; 7 positions match TRBD1. The CDR3 covers 14 residues. V lost 1 base to trimming and J lost 5 bases; unmatched junction nucleotides: 3. Looked up from germline, CDR1 is SGHNT and CDR2 is YYREEE (reference sequence). CDR3 sequence reads: CASSLTGTDNEQFF. The CDR3 region has the DNA TGTGCCAGCAGCTTGACCGGGACAGACAATGAGCAGTTCTTC.

The chain uses TRBV5-1 and TRBJ2-7, with a tentative D call TRBD1 (5 bases). The CDR3 extends over 15 amino acids. Germline CDR1 reads SGHRS; CDR2 reads YFSETQ. The germline V and J ends were trimmed by 0 bases and 1 base, with 11 bases remaining between them. CDR3 residues: CASSLAPRQSYEQYF. The CDR3 region has the DNA TGCGCCAGCAGCTTGGCCCCCCGACAGTCCTACGAGCAGTACTTC.

V and J are TRBV25-1 and TRBJ2-4; 8 bases align to TRBD1. Looked up from germline, CDR1 is MGHDK and CDR2 is SYGVNS. The CDR3 runs 15 residues. V shed 5 bases and J 9 bases; nucleotides not matched to a gene: 12. The CDR3 DNA sequence: TGTGCCAGCAGTTACTCACAGACAGGGGCTCTCATTCAGTACTTC. Amino acid sequence: CASSYSQTGALIQYF.

The chain combines TRBV5-6 with TRBJ2-7; 8 bases are shared with TRBD1. In germline, CDR1 is SGHDT, CDR2 YYEEEE. This CDR3 has 11 residues. The junction had 8 bases not matched to a gene; V was cut back by 6 bases and J by 12 bases. Written as DNA, the CDR3 is TGTGCCAGCATAGGACAGGGCGGGTGGTACTTC. It specifies CASIGQGGWYF.

This chain links TRBV29-1 with TRBJ2-3; perhaps TRBD2 as D (7 bases). V was cut by 6 bases and J by 3 bases, with 19 bases left in between. Germline CDR1 SQVTM, CDR2 ANQGSEA. The CDR3 extends over 15 amino acids. The CDR3 protein is CSVEGGDVLTDTQYF. In DNA form, the CDR3 reads TGCAGCGTCGAGGGGGGGGACGTCTTAACAGATACGCAGTATTTT.

Comments on this clone: The junction shows a germline mismatch at one end, possibly a read error. The chain couples TRBV27 to TRBJ2-1; 13 bases map to TRBD2. The CDR3 has 16 amino acids. CDR1 MNHEY and CDR2 SMNVEV come from the germline V gene (reference sequence). This chain's CDR3 is CASSISGTSGVDEQFF. CDR3 sequence (DNA): TGTGCCAGCAGTATATCCGGGACTAGCGGGGTCGATGAGCAGTTCTTC.

The chain recombines TRBV7-3 with TRBJ2-3; a possible D gene is TRBD1 (6 bases). In germline, CDR1 is SGHTA, CDR2 FQGTGA. Trimming pared 3 bases from V and 4 bases from J, leaving 11 bases between. The CDR3 is made up of 14 amino acids. CDR3 sequence (DNA): TGTGCCAGCAGCTTTGGACAGCACGCAGATACGCAGTATTTT. It specifies CASSFGQHADTQYF.

The V call is TRBV18, the J call TRBJ1-5; 7 nucleotides align to TRBD1. There are 15 residues in the CDR3. CDR1 and CDR2 (germline): KGHSH, LQKENI. Trimming at V came to 2 bases and at J to 4 bases, leaving 5 bases not matched to a gene. For the CDR3, the DNA is TGTGCCAGCTCACCAGACAGGGCCAAGAATCAGCCCCAGCATTTT. Protein sequence: CASSPDRAKNQPQHF.

This chain links TRBV7-9 with TRBJ2-7, with TRBD1 matching over 7 bases. Trimming cost V 5 bases and J 3 bases; bases outside gene matches: 10. This CDR3 region has 15 residues. Per germline, CDR1 SEHNR and CDR2 FQNEAQ (reference sequence). CDR3 nucleotide sequence: TGTGCCAGCAGCCGACAGGGTTCGGGCCACTACGAGCAGTACTTC. Residues: CASSRQGSGHYEQYF.

The table lists this clone with a few counts. The gene calls are TRBV14 and TRBJ2-1, with 7 nucleotides matching TRBD1. After removal of 4 bases from V and 3 bases from J, the junction contained 12 bases not matched to a gene. CDR1 SGHDN and CDR2 FVKESK come from the germline V gene. The CDR3 has 17 amino acids. CDR3 nucleotide sequence: TGTGCCAGCAGCCTAGGAGCCGGGACAGCCTTCTACAATGAGCAGTTCTTC. Its protein is CASSLGAGTAFYNEQFF.

This chain connects TRBV12-3 or TRBV12-4 to TRBJ2-1; the match to TRBD1 covers 9 bases. V gave up 4 bases and J gave up 14 bases; unmatched junction bases: 3. The CDR3 extends over 11 amino acids. The CDR3 DNA sequence: TGTGCCAGCAGTTCGGGACAGGGAAAGTTCTTC. Its translation: CASSSGQGKFF.

This clone was detected only a few times. The rearrangement links TRBV25-1 to TRBJ2-7; TRBD2 is a possible D gene (6 bases). This CDR3 region has 15 residues. The germline V gene encodes CDR1 MGHDK and CDR2 SYGVNS. With 7 bases removed from V and 0 bases from J, the gap between germline ends came to 16 bases. CDR3 loop: CASTGTPESSYEQYF. The CDR3 DNA follows: TGTGCCAGCACTGGGACTCCGGAGAGCTCCTACGAGCAGTACTTC.

CDR3 in DNA: TGCGCCAGCAGCCAAGGCCCTGTAACAGGGGGGGCCGGGGAGCTGTTTTTT. Protein product: CASSQGPVTGGAGELFF. The chain employs TRBV4-3 and TRBJ2-2; D may be TRBD1 (8 bases). Trimming removed 1 base from V and 6 bases from J, with 18 bases in between. The CDR3 contains 17 residues. The germline V gene has CDR1 LGHNA and CDR2 YSLEER.

This sequence joins TRBV10-3 and TRBJ1-3; the D gene is possibly TRBD1 (6 bases). Trimming removed 11 bases from V and 1 base from J, with 15 bases in between. Per germline, CDR1 ENHRY and CDR2 SYGVKD. CDR3 size: 14 residues. The CDR3 DNA sequence: TGTGCCGGTAAAAGTACAGGGTCTGGAAACACCATATATTTT. It translates to CAGKSTGSGNTIYF.

This clone was counted only a few times. This sequence joins TRBV2 and TRBJ2-6, with a weak D call TRBD1 (5 bases). V dropped 10 bases and J dropped 3 bases, with 16 bases sitting between them. Germline-derived CDR1 and CDR2 are SNHLY and FYNNEI. The CDR3 consists of 15 residues. In nucleotides, the CDR3 is TGTGCCACCCGAATAGGGGCTGTTGGGGCCAACGTCCTGACTTTC. Residues: CATRIGAVGANVLTF.

This clone was found once. The rearrangement links TRBV18 to TRBJ2-3; TRBD2 aligns across 8 bases. The V and J ends lost 5 bases and 2 bases, in that order; junction bases with no gene match: 9. CDR3 length: 16 amino acids. Germline assignment: CDR1 KGHSH and CDR2 LQKENI. The CDR3 loop is CASSILAGGSTDTQYF. In DNA, the CDR3 is TGTGCCAGCTCAATCCTCGCGGGGGGCTCCACAGATACGCAGTATTTT.

This clone showed up many times. The gene calls are TRBV27 and TRBJ2-3; 7 nucleotides match TRBD2. The CDR3 covers 16 residues. Trimming at V came to 3 bases and at J to 1 base, leaving 7 bases not matched to a gene. Germline V CDR1 and CDR2: MNHEY, SMNVEV (reference sequence). CDR3 sequence reads: CASSFLPGGGTDTQYF. Written as DNA, the CDR3 is TGTGCCAGCAGTTTCCTCCCGGGGGGTGGCACAGATACGCAGTATTTT.

The CDR3 is CSVEAVAYNEQFF. In nucleotides, the CDR3 is TGCAGCGTTGAAGCGGTCGCCTACAATGAGCAGTTCTTC. The J gene is TRBJ2-1, the V gene TRBV29-1; D is uncertain. V shed 1 base and J shed 2 bases, with 6 bases lying between them. This CDR3 has 13 residues. Germline V lookup: CDR1 SQVTM, CDR2 ANQGSEA.

The J gene is TRBJ2-5, the V gene TRBV11-2, with 9 bases that match TRBD2. The J segment lost 6 bases and the V segment lost 7 bases, leaving 6 bases of the junction unmatched. This CDR3 is built from 13 residues. Germline lookup yields CDR1 SGHAT and CDR2 FQNNGV. In DNA, the CDR3 is TGTGCCAGCACCTCTAGCGGGGAACAGACCCAGTACTTC. Amino acids: CASTSSGEQTQYF. Supplemented by reference TRBV11-2 and TRBJ2-5, the full variable domain reads EAGVAQSPRYKIIEKRQSVAFWCNPISGHATLYWYQQILGQGPKLLIQFQNNGVVDDSQLPKDRFSAERLKGVDSTLKIQPAKLEDSAVYLCASTSSGEQTQYFGPGTRLLVL.

J is TRBJ1-1 and V is TRBV3-1 (or the pseudogene TRBV3-2); perhaps TRBD1 as D (5 bases). This CDR3 is built from 13 residues. Germline V gene sequence: CDR1 LGHDT, CDR2 YNNKEL (reference sequence). Trimming stripped 0 bases from V and 11 bases from J, with 13 bases between. As DNA, the CDR3 is TGTGCCAGCAGCCAAGATCTCAGGGTGGCCGCTTTCTTT. This gives the protein CASSQDLRVAAFF.

This chain connects TRBV21-1 to TRBJ2-7; TRBD1 is taken as the D call from the table, unchecked against the DNA. TRBV21-1 is marked as a pseudogene. The CDR3 runs to 20 residues. CDR3 sequence reads: CASSKGWKGQGSPHLYEQYF. The CDR3 nucleotides are TGTGCCAGCAGCAAAGGGTGGAAGGGACAGGGAAGTCCTCACCTCTACGAGCAGTACTTC.

CDR3 loop: CASSSREGETQYF. DNA of the CDR3: TGTGCCAGCAGCTCCCGGGAGGGGGAGACCCAGTACTTC. The gene calls are TRBV5-4 and TRBJ2-5; 8 nucleotides match TRBD2. J lost 5 bases, V lost 3 bases, and 3 bases had no gene match. The CDR3 totals 13 residues. In germline, CDR1 is SGHNT, CDR2 YYREEE (reference sequence).

The V and J genes are TRBV6-5 and TRBJ1-2, with a tentative D call TRBD1 (6 bases). Trimming shortened V by 7 bases and J by 9 bases, and 15 bases separated the two germline ends. The length of the CDR3 is 12 residues. Germline loops: CDR1 MNHEY, CDR2 SVGAGI. CDR3: CASTPGEGSYTF. CDR3 in DNA: TGTGCCAGCACCCCAGGGGAGGGTAGCTACACCTTC.

The rearrangement uses TRBV24-1 and TRBJ1-1; D might be TRBD1 (5 bases). Germline V lookup: CDR1 KGHDR, CDR2 SFDVKD. This CDR3 is built from 14 residues. The V end lost 4 bases, the J end lost 7 bases, and 15 bases lay between the germline ends. CDR3 nucleotides: TGTGCCACCAGTGAACCAGGCAGGGAACATGAAGCTTTCTTT. Encoded protein: CATSEPGREHEAFF.

Details on this clone: Other DNA sequences from this sample encode an identical CDR3 as well. The rearrangement uses TRBV7-2 and TRBJ1-5; D gene unclear. Trimming left V 5 bases short and J 7 bases short, with 18 bases between. The CDR3 extends over 15 amino acids. CDR1 and CDR2 (germline): SGHTA, FQGNSA. CDR3 region: CASSPNGGGDQPQHF. In DNA form, the CDR3 reads TGTGCCAGCAGCCCAAATGGAGGTGGAGACCAGCCCCAGCATTTT.

The chain has TRBV7-3 and TRBJ2-1; 10 bases agree with TRBD1. The CDR3 covers 16 residues. J gave up 5 bases and V 3 bases, and 7 bases lay outside the gene matches. CDR1 SGHTA and CDR2 FQGTGA come from the germline V gene. The DNA of the CDR3 is TGTGCCAGCAGCTTGACCGGGACAGGGGTCCACAATGAGCAGTTCTTC. It translates to CASSLTGTGVHNEQFF.

This chain links TRBV12-3 or TRBV12-4 with TRBJ1-1; tentative D call: TRBD1 (6 bases). V lost 2 bases, J lost 7 bases, and 11 bases lay in between. There are 13 residues in the CDR3. CDR3 DNA: TGTGCCAGCAGTTTAACGGGGGGGCTTGAAGCTTTCTTT. It translates to CASSLTGGLEAFF.

There are a few counts of this clone. The chain links TRBV10-3 to TRBJ1-6, with D possibly matching TRBD1 (5 bases). The CDR3 runs to 16 residues. V was cut by 0 bases and J by 9 bases, with 15 bases left in between. Germline CDR1 reads ENHRY; CDR2 reads SYGVKD. CDR3 bases: TGTGCCATCAGTGAGTCTGGGGGAGGGGATTCTTCACCCCTCCACTTT. The encoded protein is CAISESGGGDSSPLHF.

This chain joins TRBV3-1 (or the pseudogene TRBV3-2) and TRBJ2-3; 9 bases line up with TRBD2. This CDR3 is 12 amino acids long. CDR1 LGHDT and CDR2 YNNKEL come from the germline V gene (reference sequence). The J segment lost 12 bases and the V segment lost 5 bases, leaving 6 bases of the junction unmatched. This CDR3 is CASSLRLAEQYF. In nucleotides, the CDR3 is TGTGCCAGCAGCTTAAGACTAGCGGAACAGTATTTT.

This clone showed up just once. The V gene is TRBV3-1 (or the pseudogene TRBV3-2), the J gene TRBJ1-1; D is possibly TRBD1 (5 bases). Germline loops: CDR1 LGHDT, CDR2 YNNKEL (reference sequence). CDR3 length equals 14 residues. Trimming pared 1 base from V and 5 bases from J, leaving 11 bases between. The CDR3 DNA reads TGTGCCAGCAGCCAAGTATCCAGGGTGACTGAAGCTTTCTTT. It yields the protein CASSQVSRVTEAFF.

Only a few counts were recorded for this clone. CDR3 in DNA: TGTGCCAGCAGTTACCGTGACAGCTACGAGCAGTACTTC. Translation gives CASSYRDSYEQYF. The gene calls are TRBV6-6 and TRBJ2-7, with D perhaps TRBD1 (5 bases). V lost 2 bases and J 3 bases, leaving 8 bases between the germline ends. Germline-derived CDR1 and CDR2 are MNHNY and SVGAGI (reference sequence). This CDR3 has 13 amino acids.